Listed here is a single T cell receptor (beta chain). In the PCR, 60 Vbeta and 13 Jbeta primers were used. Clones were read by immunoSEQ multiplex PCR, and TCRdb kept only the in-frame ones, dropping some. Of more than 60,000 clones listed, approximately 80% are singletons. Between the trimmed V and J ends, which lost 5 bases and 7 bases, there was a span of 12 bases. Germline CDR1 MNHEY, CDR2 SVGAGI. This CDR3 has 13 amino acids. These data originate in a study of cytomegalovirus exposure and HLA in healthy donors. The TCR was taken from a man between 65 and 85 years old in good health and CMV-seropositive. The sample comprised PBMCs. This sequence joins TRBV6-5 and TRBJ2-1, with D possibly being TRBD2 (6 bases). CDR3 loop: CASSQLGRNEQFF. The CDR3 region has the DNA TGTGCCAGCAGTCAACTAGGGAGGAATGAGCAGTTCTTC.